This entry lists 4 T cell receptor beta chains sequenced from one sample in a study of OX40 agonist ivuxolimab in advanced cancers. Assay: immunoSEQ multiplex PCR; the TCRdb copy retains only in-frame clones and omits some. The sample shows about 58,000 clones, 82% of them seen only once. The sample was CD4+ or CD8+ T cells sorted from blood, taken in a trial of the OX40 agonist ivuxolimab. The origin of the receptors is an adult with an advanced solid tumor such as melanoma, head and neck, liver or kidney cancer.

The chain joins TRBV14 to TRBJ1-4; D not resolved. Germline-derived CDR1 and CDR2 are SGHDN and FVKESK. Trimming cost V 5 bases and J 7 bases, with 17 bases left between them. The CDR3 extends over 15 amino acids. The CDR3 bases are TGTGCCAGCAGCGGCCAGCGGGGAGGTGGTGAAAAACTGTTTTTT. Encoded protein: CASSGQRGGGEKLFF.

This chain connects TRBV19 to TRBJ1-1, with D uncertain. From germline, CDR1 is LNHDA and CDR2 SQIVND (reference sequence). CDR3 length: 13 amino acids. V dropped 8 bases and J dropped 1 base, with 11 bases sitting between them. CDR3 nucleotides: TGTGCCAGTGGATTCTCAGGGAACACTGAAGCTTTCTTT. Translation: CASGFSGNTEAFF.

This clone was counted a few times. The CDR3 protein is CASKERDRYGYTF. CDR3 bases: TGTGCCAGTAAAGAACGGGACAGGTATGGCTACACCTTC. The gene calls are TRBV19 and TRBJ1-2; TRBD1 aligns across 8 bases. The CDR3 has 13 residues. Unmatched junction bases numbered 6, after V lost 7 bases and J lost 5 bases. Germline values: CDR1 LNHDA, CDR2 SQIVND (reference sequence).

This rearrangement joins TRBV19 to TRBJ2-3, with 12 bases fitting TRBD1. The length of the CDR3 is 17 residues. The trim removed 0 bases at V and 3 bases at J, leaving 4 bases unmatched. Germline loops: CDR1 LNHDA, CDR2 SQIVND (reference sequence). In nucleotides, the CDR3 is TGTGCCAGTAGTATAGAGAGGGACAGGGGGCTGACAGATACGCAGTATTTT. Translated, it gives CASSIERDRGLTDTQYF.